Presented here are 2 T cell receptor beta chains from one specimen sequenced in a study of cytomegalovirus exposure and HLA in healthy donors. 60 Vbeta and 13 Jbeta primers were used in PCR. The protocol was immunoSEQ multiplex PCR, while the TCRdb copy is restricted to in-frame clones and leaves out a portion. The sample holds 150,000 or so clones, 75% seen once. Sequencing input: PBMCs. Source of these receptors: a man aged 35 to 55 in good health and CMV-seronegative.

At least ten counts were recorded for this clone. This chain links TRBV11-2 with TRBJ1-2; no firm D call. CDR1 SGHAT and CDR2 FQNNGV come from the germline V gene. The CDR3 spans 13 residues. V was clipped by 5 bases and J by 9 bases, with 16 bases between them. The CDR3 loop is CASSGDPNDRYTF. In DNA, the CDR3 is TGTGCCAGCAGCGGAGATCCAAATGACCGCTACACCTTC.

This clone was seen a few times. The chain uses TRBV6-5 and TRBJ1-1, with unresolved D. In germline, CDR1 is MNHEY, CDR2 SVGAGI. V gave up 2 bases and J gave up 0 bases, with 7 bases separating them. The CDR3 covers 14 residues. CDR3 sequence (DNA): TGTGCCAGCAGTTACACGGGTTTGAACACTGAAGCTTTCTTT. Its translation is CASSYTGLNTEAFF.